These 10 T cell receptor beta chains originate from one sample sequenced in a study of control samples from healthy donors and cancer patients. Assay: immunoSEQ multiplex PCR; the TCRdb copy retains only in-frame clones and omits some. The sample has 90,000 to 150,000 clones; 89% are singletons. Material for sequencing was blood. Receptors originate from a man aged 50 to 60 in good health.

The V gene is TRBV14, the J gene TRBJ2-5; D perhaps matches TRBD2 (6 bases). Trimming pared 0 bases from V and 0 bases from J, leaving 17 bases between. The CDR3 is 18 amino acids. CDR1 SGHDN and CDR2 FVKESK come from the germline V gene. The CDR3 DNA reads TGTGCCAGCAGCCAAGAAAGTCGGAGGGCGAAGTACCAAGAGACCCAGTACTTC. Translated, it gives CASSQESRRAKYQETQYF.

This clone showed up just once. The DNA of the CDR3 is TGCGCCAGCAGCTCTTCGACAGGGCATACTAACTATGGCTACACCTTC. Translating it yields CASSSSTGHTNYGYTF. The V and J genes are TRBV5-1 and TRBJ1-2, with TRBD1 matching 7 bases. Germline values: CDR1 SGHRS, CDR2 YFSETQ. The V and J ends lost 3 bases and 0 bases, in that order; junction bases with no gene match: 8. The CDR3 contains 16 residues. The variable domain in full, with the rest retrieved from reference TRBV5-1 and TRBJ1-2, is KAGVTQTPRYLIKTRGQQVTLSCSPISGHRSVSWYQQTPGQGLQFLFEYFSETQRNKGNFPGRFSGRQFSNSRSEMNVSTLELGDSALYLCASSSSTGHTNYGYTFGSGTRLTVV.

The CDR3 here is CASRPRTGTNYGYTF. CDR3 coding DNA: TGTGCCAGCAGACCCCGGACAGGCACTAACTATGGCTACACCTTC. The V gene is TRBV6-6, the J gene TRBJ1-2, with 7 bases identical to TRBD1. The CDR3 runs 15 residues. Germline lookup yields CDR1 MNHNY and CDR2 SVGAGI (reference sequence). With V trimmed by 6 bases and J by 0 bases, 7 bases remained unmatched.

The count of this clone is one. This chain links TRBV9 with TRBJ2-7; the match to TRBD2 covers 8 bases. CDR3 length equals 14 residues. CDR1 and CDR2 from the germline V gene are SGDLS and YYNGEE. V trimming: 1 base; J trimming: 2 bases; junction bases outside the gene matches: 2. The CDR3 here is CASSVTSGTYEQYF. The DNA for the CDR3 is TGTGCCAGCAGCGTAACTAGCGGAACCTACGAGCAGTACTTC.

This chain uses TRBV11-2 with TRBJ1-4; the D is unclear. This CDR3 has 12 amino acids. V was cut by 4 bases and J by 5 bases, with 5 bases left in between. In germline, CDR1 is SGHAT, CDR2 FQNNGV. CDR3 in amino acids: CASSSTNEKLFF. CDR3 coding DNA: TGTGCCAGCAGCTCCACGAATGAAAAACTGTTTTTT.

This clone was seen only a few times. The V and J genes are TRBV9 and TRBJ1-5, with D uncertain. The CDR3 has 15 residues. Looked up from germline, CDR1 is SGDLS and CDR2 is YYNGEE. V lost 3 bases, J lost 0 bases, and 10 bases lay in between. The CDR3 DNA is TGTGCCAGCAGCGGTGGCGGAATTAGCAATCAGCCCCAGCATTTT. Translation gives CASSGGGISNQPQHF.

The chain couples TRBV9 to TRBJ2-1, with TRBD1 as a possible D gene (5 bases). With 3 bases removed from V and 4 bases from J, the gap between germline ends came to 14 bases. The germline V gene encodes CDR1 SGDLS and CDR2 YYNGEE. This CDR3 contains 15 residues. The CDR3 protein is CASSAGQGGYNEQFF. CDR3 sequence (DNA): TGTGCCAGCAGCGCTGGTCAGGGTGGTTACAATGAGCAGTTCTTC. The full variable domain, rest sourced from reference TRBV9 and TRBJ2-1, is DSGVTQTPKHLITATGQRVTLRCSPRSGDLSVYWYQQSLDQGLQFLIQYYNGEERAKGNILERFSAQQFPDLHSELNLSSLELGDSALYFCASSAGQGGYNEQFFGPGTRLTVL.

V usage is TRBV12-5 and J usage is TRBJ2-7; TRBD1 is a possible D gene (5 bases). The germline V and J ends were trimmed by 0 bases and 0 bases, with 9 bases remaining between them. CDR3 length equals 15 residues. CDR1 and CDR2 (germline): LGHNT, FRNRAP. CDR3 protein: CASGLVTTDSYEQYF. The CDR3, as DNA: TGTGCTAGTGGTTTGGTAACGACAGACTCCTACGAGCAGTACTTC.

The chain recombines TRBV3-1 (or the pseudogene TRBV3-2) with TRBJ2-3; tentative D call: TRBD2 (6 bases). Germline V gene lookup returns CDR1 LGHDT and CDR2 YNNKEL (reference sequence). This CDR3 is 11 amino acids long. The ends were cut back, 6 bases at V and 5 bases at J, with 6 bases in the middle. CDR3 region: CASRGGDTQYF. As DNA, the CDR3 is TGTGCCAGCAGGGGGGGAGATACGCAGTATTTT.

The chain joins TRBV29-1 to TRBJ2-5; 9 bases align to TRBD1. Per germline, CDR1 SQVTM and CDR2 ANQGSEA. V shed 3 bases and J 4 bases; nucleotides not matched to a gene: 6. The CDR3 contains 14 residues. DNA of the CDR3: TGCAGCGTTGATGGACAGGGGCCGGTAGAGACCCAGTACTTC. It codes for CSVDGQGPVETQYF.